This passage covers 9 T cell receptor beta chains from one sample sequenced in a study of spatial heterogeneity in lung cancer. TCRdb re-called the 5' RACE reads through MiXCR, storing one row per CDR3 protein. The sample holds around 110,000 distinct CDR3 sequences, approximately 12% seen once. Time point described: blood at routine non-recurrence follow-up after resection. Frozen PBMC, nontumor lung or tumor provided whole RNA, which was sequenced unsorted. This specimen was PBMCs, taken at follow-up. The receptors were sampled from a male donor with early-stage non-small cell lung cancer.

The V call is TRBV9, the J call TRBJ2-3; no definite D call. Germline V lookup: CDR1 SGDLS, CDR2 YYNGEE. V shed 0 bases and J shed 3 bases, with 11 bases lying between them. The CDR3 is 15 amino acids. The CDR3 coding sequence is TGTGCCAGCAGCGTAGACCAGGATCCGACAGATACGCAGTATTTT. Translated: CASSVDQDPTDTQYF.

The table lists this clonotype with many counts. The rearrangement joins TRBV11-1 to TRBJ1-2; D call uncertain. The CDR3 is 13 residues long. The germline V gene encodes CDR1 SGHAT and CDR2 FQDESV (reference sequence). V was pared by 0 bases and J by 2 bases, with 4 bases between. The CDR3 nucleotides are TGTGCCAGCAGCTTAGCAGGGAACTATGGCTACACCTTC. Translated: CASSLAGNYGYTF.

In its sample, this clonotype was seen many times. The genes are TRBV4-1 and TRBJ1-5, with D hard to call. Trimming shortened V by 11 bases and J by 6 bases, and 20 bases separated the two germline ends. Germline assignment: CDR1 MGHRA and CDR2 YSYEKL. This CDR3 is built from 14 residues. The chain's CDR3 is CASCHATSTQPQHF. The CDR3 DNA sequence: TGCGCCTCCTGCCATGCCACATCCACTCAGCCCCAGCATTTT.

The chain has TRBV18 and TRBJ2-7; D may be TRBD1 (6 bases). Germline V lookup: CDR1 KGHSH, CDR2 LQKENI. Deletions cut 4 bases from V and 3 bases from J, with 10 bases between. The CDR3 consists of 13 residues. The CDR3, as DNA: TGTGCCAGCTCACGACAGGCGGGCTACGAGCAGTACTTC. It translates to CASSRQAGYEQYF.

The chain combines TRBV9 with TRBJ2-2; 7 bases match TRBD1. The trim removed 3 bases at V and 0 bases at J, leaving 11 bases unmatched. Germline assignment: CDR1 SGDLS and CDR2 YYNGEE. The length of the CDR3 is 18 residues. CDR3 amino acids: CASSAQGVNSANTGELFF. CDR3 coding DNA: TGTGCCAGCAGCGCTCAGGGGGTTAACTCTGCGAACACCGGGGAGCTGTTTTTT.

This clonotype came up many times. The gene calls are TRBV5-1 and TRBJ2-7; D remains unclear. The CDR3 consists of 14 residues. CDR1 is SGHRS, CDR2 YFSETQ, per germline. V gave up 0 bases and J gave up 3 bases, with 10 bases separating them. The CDR3 nucleotides read TGCGCCAGCAGCTTGGACAGTACCTACTACGAGCAGTACTTC. It encodes CASSLDSTYYEQYF.

A few counts support this clonotype. The chain joins TRBV5-6 to TRBJ2-1; a possible D gene is TRBD2 (6 bases). Trimming removed 3 bases at V and 10 bases at J, with 11 bases between. CDR1 is SGHDT, CDR2 YYEEEE, per germline. This CDR3 contains 12 residues. In nucleotides, the CDR3 is TGTGCCAGCAGCTCCTCGGGGGTCGAGCAGTTCTTC. Protein sequence: CASSSSGVEQFF.

CDR3 sequence: CASSFEFTSYNSPLHF. The CDR3 bases are TGTGCCAGCAGTTTCGAGTTTACCTCCTATAATTCACCCCTCCACTTT. The V call is TRBV28, the J call TRBJ1-6; D gene ambiguous. In germline, CDR1 is MDHEN, CDR2 SYDVKM. The germline V and J ends were trimmed by 3 bases and 0 bases, with 9 bases remaining between them. The CDR3 has 16 amino acids. Full variable domain (outside the CDR3, taken from reference TRBV28 and TRBJ1-6): DVKVTQSSRYLVKRTGEKVFLECVQDMDHENMFWYRQDPGLGLRLIYFSYDVKMKEKGDIPEGYSVSREKKERFSLILESASTNQTSMYLCASSFEFTSYNSPLHFGNGTRLTVT.

V gene TRBV12-3 or TRBV12-4 combines with J gene TRBJ1-6; D remains ambiguous. V gave up 3 bases and J gave up 7 bases, with 10 bases separating them. The CDR3 totals 14 residues. CDR3 sequence: CASSFGQRNSPLHF. DNA for the CDR3: TGTGCCAGCAGTTTTGGCCAGAGAAATTCACCCCTCCACTTT.